This T cell receptor beta chain derives from a study of blood T cell repertoires in COVID-19. Germline CDR1 ENHRY, CDR2 SYGVKD. Losses at the gene ends were 10 bases for V and 10 bases for J; bases not matched to a gene: 10. The CDR3 contains 14 residues. Method: immunoSEQ multiplex PCR; TCRdb's copy keeps in-frame clones and lacks some. The sample has approximately 210,000 clones; roughly nine tenths are singletons. Sample: peripheral blood. This sequence was found in a man aged 40-50 years with acute or convalescent COVID-19. This chain connects TRBV10-3 to TRBJ1-6, with 10 positions matching TRBD1. The CDR3 loop is CANSPGQGSSPLHF. The DNA for the CDR3 is TGTGCCAACTCCCCGGGACAGGGGAGCTCACCCCTCCACTTT.